Below, 29 T cell receptor beta chains from the same sample are listed, as sequenced in a study of shared clonotypes between healthy human individuals. Profiled with immunoSEQ multiplex PCR; TCRdb holds only in-frame clones, not every one. The sample includes about a million clones, over 60% of them seen just once. Material for sequencing was memory CD4+ T cells sorted from blood. This sample's subset: CD45RA-negative fraction. The receptors were gathered from a man between 18 and 35 years old in good health.

This clone has just a few counts. J is TRBJ2-5 and V is TRBV7-2, with TRBD2 matching 12 bases. Germline V gene data show CDR1 as SGHTA and CDR2 as FQGNSA. CDR3 size: 16 residues. V trimming: 5 bases; J trimming: 3 bases; junction bases outside the gene matches: 7. For the CDR3, the DNA is TGTGCCAGCAGCGCCCAGACTAGCGGGGGCAAAGAGACCCAGTACTTC. Protein sequence: CASSAQTSGGKETQYF.

The chain carries TRBV27 and TRBJ2-7, with D uncertain. V lost 7 bases, J lost 6 bases, and 16 bases lay in between. This CDR3 spans 13 amino acids. The germline V gene has CDR1 MNHEY and CDR2 SMNVEV (reference sequence). CDR3 nucleotide sequence: TGTGCCAGCACCCCGCGGCCAGGCCGCGAGCAGTACTTC. Translating it yields CASTPRPGREQYF.

The V and J genes are TRBV5-6 and TRBJ1-2, with a tentative D call TRBD1 (5 bases). Germline lookup yields CDR1 SGHDT and CDR2 YYEEEE. The CDR3 is 15 residues long. Trimming cost V 3 bases and J 1 base, with 13 bases left between them. CDR3 nucleotide sequence: TGTGCCAGCAGCTGGGGACCCAAGAGTAACTATGGCTACACCTTC. It specifies CASSWGPKSNYGYTF.

V usage is TRBV18 and J usage is TRBJ1-2, with D uncertain. Trimming stripped 0 bases from V and 6 bases from J, with 11 bases between. CDR3 length: 14 amino acids. The V gene's germline CDR1 is KGHSH and CDR2 LQKENI. CDR3 amino acids: CASSPPGSPNGYTF. The CDR3 coding sequence is TGTGCCAGCTCACCACCGGGCAGCCCTAATGGCTACACCTTC. The full variable domain, rest sourced from reference TRBV18 and TRBJ1-2, is NAGVMQNPRHLVRRRGQEARLRCSPMKGHSHVYWYRQLPEEGLKFMVYLQKENIIDESGMPKERFSAEFPKEGPSILRIQQVVRGDSAAYFCASSPPGSPNGYTFGSGTRLTVV.

This clone appeared a single time. The chain recombines TRBV4-1 with TRBJ2-3; a weak D match, TRBD2 (5 bases). Looked up from germline, CDR1 is MGHRA and CDR2 is YSYEKL. The CDR3 sequence is 14 residues long. V was shortened by 4 bases and J by 2 bases, with 10 bases between the two germline ends. This CDR3 reads CASSPERNTDTQYF. The CDR3 DNA is TGCGCCAGCAGCCCCGAGCGGAACACAGATACGCAGTATTTT.

This rearrangement joins TRBV5-1 to TRBJ2-1; D call uncertain. The CDR3 length is 14 residues. Per the germline V gene, CDR1 is SGHRS and CDR2 is YFSETQ. Trimming left V 0 bases short and J 8 bases short, with 12 bases between. The CDR3 DNA is TGCGCCAGCAGCTTGGCGTCTAGTCGTGATGAGCAGTTCTTC. This sequence encodes CASSLASSRDEQFF.

The gene calls are TRBV6-6 and TRBJ2-5, with TRBD2 matching over 7 bases. CDR1 and CDR2 from the germline V gene are MNHNY and SVGAGI (reference sequence). V trimming: 0 bases; J trimming: 7 bases; junction bases outside the gene matches: 8. The CDR3 is made up of 15 amino acids. CDR3 in DNA: TGTGCCAGCAGTTACTCCGCGGGAGCGGGTGGGACCCAGTACTTC. It encodes CASSYSAGAGGTQYF.

The CDR3 sequence is CASSPQGATGNTIYF. Written as DNA, the CDR3 is TGTGCCAGCTCACCTCAGGGGGCAACTGGAAACACCATATATTTT. The V and J genes are TRBV18 and TRBJ1-3; 8 nucleotides match TRBD1. The CDR3 loop spans 15 amino acids. Germline V gives CDR1 KGHSH, CDR2 LQKENI. V lost 3 bases and J lost 2; bases outside the gene matches: 3.

The chain joins TRBV7-2 to TRBJ1-4; 7 bases are shared with TRBD1. The CDR3 sequence is 15 residues long. Germline CDR1 SGHTA, CDR2 FQGNSA. V dropped 3 bases and J dropped 7; count of bases not matched to a gene: 8. CDR3 sequence: CASSFQEGASEKLFF. Here the CDR3 DNA reads TGTGCCAGCAGCTTCCAGGAGGGGGCGAGTGAAAAACTGTTTTTT.

This chain links TRBV6-1 with TRBJ2-7, with D possibly matching TRBD1 (6 bases). Deletions cut 1 base from V and 1 base from J, with 14 bases between. This CDR3 has 16 amino acids. The germline V gene encodes CDR1 MNHNS and CDR2 SASEGT. The CDR3 here is CASSEVGRGSSYEQYF. CDR3 sequence (DNA): TGTGCCAGCAGTGAAGTGGGCAGGGGATCGTCCTACGAGCAGTACTTC.

The rearrangement uses TRBV19 and TRBJ1-1, with TRBD1 matching over 7 bases. CDR1 is LNHDA, CDR2 SQIVND, per germline (reference sequence). After removal of 7 bases from V and 1 base from J, the junction contained 9 bases not matched to a gene. This CDR3 spans 15 amino acids. In nucleotides, the CDR3 is TGTGCCAGTACTCGGTTGGGGACAGCGAACACTGAAGCTTTCTTT. Translation: CASTRLGTANTEAFF. Together with reference TRBV19 and TRBJ1-1, the CDR3 gives the full variable domain: DGGITQSPKYLFRKEGQNVTLSCEQNLNHDAMYWYRQDPGQGLRLIYYSQIVNDFQKGDIAEGYSVSREKKESFPLTVTSAQKNPTAFYLCASTRLGTANTEAFFGQGTRLTVV.

The chain is built from TRBV19 and TRBJ1-2; D is ambiguous. Germline CDR1 reads LNHDA; CDR2 reads SQIVND (reference sequence). This CDR3 is built from 13 residues. The V and J ends lost 7 bases and 3 bases respectively, with 12 bases between them. CDR3 residues: CASTYGEDYGYTF. The DNA for the CDR3 is TGTGCCAGTACCTACGGGGAAGACTATGGCTACACCTTC.

This chain uses TRBV18 with TRBJ2-3; TRBD2 aligns across 15 bases. The CDR3 covers 19 residues. Unmatched junction bases numbered 7, after V lost 3 bases and J lost 0 bases. CDR1 and CDR2 (germline): KGHSH, LQKENI. CDR3 sequence reads: CASSPFGLAGGTSTDTQYF. The CDR3 bases are TGTGCCAGCTCACCCTTCGGACTAGCGGGGGGGACTAGCACAGATACGCAGTATTTT.

The chain combines TRBV25-1 with TRBJ1-1; 7 bases align to TRBD1. The J segment lost 3 bases and the V segment lost 6 bases, leaving 10 bases of the junction unmatched. This CDR3 spans 15 amino acids. CDR1 MGHDK and CDR2 SYGVNS come from the germline V gene. CDR3 DNA: TGTGCCAGCAGGCCTGAGACAGGGTGGTACACTGAAGCTTTCTTT. Residues: CASRPETGWYTEAFF.

The chain links TRBV11-2 to TRBJ1-3; TRBD1 matches 8 bases. Per germline, CDR1 SGHAT and CDR2 FQNNGV. J was trimmed by 7 bases and V by 5 bases; bases with no gene match: 10. The CDR3 extends over 15 amino acids. The CDR3 bases are TGTGCCAGCAGCATCTCCACAGGGGGTGGCAACACCATATATTTT. This sequence encodes CASSISTGGGNTIYF. The full variable domain, with the rest looked up from reference TRBV11-2 and TRBJ1-3, is EAGVAQSPRYKIIEKRQSVAFWCNPISGHATLYWYQQILGQGPKLLIQFQNNGVVDDSQLPKDRFSAERLKGVDSTLKIQPAKLEDSAVYLCASSISTGGGNTIYFGEGSWLTVV.

This clone was seen a handful of times. This chain uses TRBV12-5 with TRBJ1-1; no definite D call. Between the trimmed V and J ends, which lost 1 base and 4 bases, there was a span of 10 bases. Germline CDR1 LGHNT, CDR2 FRNRAP. The CDR3 is 14 amino acids. This CDR3 reads CASGLGRLGTEAFF. The CDR3 DNA reads TGTGCTAGTGGTTTGGGACGGTTGGGCACTGAAGCTTTCTTT.

The rearrangement joins TRBV5-1 to TRBJ2-5; D is unresolved. Trimming shortened V by 0 bases and J by 5 bases, and 8 bases separated the two germline ends. CDR1 is SGHRS and CDR2 is YFSETQ in the germline V gene. The CDR3 contains 13 residues. For the CDR3, the DNA is TGCGCCAGCAGCTTGGTCATGAGGGAGACCCAGTACTTC. Translation gives CASSLVMRETQYF.

This clone was seen at least ten times. The chain employs TRBV9 and TRBJ1-3; D remains ambiguous. CDR1 is SGDLS and CDR2 is YYNGEE in the germline V gene. Trimming took 3 bases from V and 0 from J, leaving 13 bases between them. This CDR3 has 16 amino acids. The CDR3 is CASSGDGRSSGNTIYF. In DNA form, the CDR3 reads TGTGCCAGCAGCGGAGACGGACGGTCCTCTGGAAACACCATATATTTT.

This clone showed up just a few times. The rearrangement links TRBV2 to TRBJ1-2, with 8 bases matching TRBD1. CDR3 length: 14 amino acids. Germline CDR1 is SNHLY and CDR2 is FYNNEI. Trimming took 5 bases from V and 8 from J; bases not matched to a gene: 10. CDR3 loop: CASSTGGQVKGYTF. CDR3 DNA: TGTGCCAGCAGTACCGGGGGACAGGTCAAAGGCTACACCTTC.

The chain recombines TRBV28 with TRBJ2-5; 9 bases are a match to TRBD2. The germline V gene has CDR1 MDHEN and CDR2 SYDVKM. V gave up 6 bases and J gave up 1 base; unmatched junction bases: 6. The CDR3 loop spans 15 amino acids. Here the CDR3 DNA reads TGTGCCAGCAGGATAGCGGGGGAGATCCAAGAGACCCAGTACTTC. Protein: CASRIAGEIQETQYF.

The chain employs TRBV15 and TRBJ2-5; weak D call: TRBD2 (6 bases). V was trimmed by 5 bases and J by 5 bases, leaving 15 bases between them. The CDR3 sequence is 14 residues long. Germline CDR1 reads LNHNV; CDR2 reads YYDKDF (reference sequence). This chain's CDR3 is CATSPGTRSETQYF. CDR3 nucleotide sequence: TGTGCCACCAGCCCAGGGACTCGATCGGAGACCCAGTACTTC.

V usage is TRBV28 and J usage is TRBJ1-5; D is uncertain. The CDR3 runs to 17 residues. With 5 bases removed from V and 0 bases from J, the gap between germline ends came to 17 bases. The V gene's germline CDR1 is MDHEN and CDR2 SYDVKM. The CDR3 loop reads CASSGSGYGYSNQPQHF. CDR3 in DNA: TGTGCCAGCAGTGGGTCGGGATACGGTTATAGCAATCAGCCCCAGCATTTT.

The V call is TRBV9, the J call TRBJ2-7; tentative D call: TRBD2 (5 bases). V lost 0 bases and J 6 bases, leaving 13 bases between the germline ends. In germline, CDR1 is SGDLS, CDR2 YYNGEE. The CDR3 runs 14 residues. This CDR3 reads CASSVELVGGEQYF. CDR3 coding DNA: TGTGCCAGCAGCGTAGAACTAGTTGGCGGCGAGCAGTACTTC.

Comment on this clone: Other DNA variants within this sample encode the same CDR3. The V and J genes are TRBV7-2 and TRBJ1-3; perhaps TRBD1 as D (5 bases). The CDR3 runs 14 residues. The V and J ends lost 6 bases and 0 bases respectively, with 9 bases between them. Per germline, CDR1 SGHTA and CDR2 FQGNSA. CDR3 nucleotide sequence: TGTGCCAGCAGTAGACAGAGCTCTGGAAACACCATATATTTT. This encodes CASSRQSSGNTIYF.

The table lists this clone with a count of one. The chain has TRBV30 and TRBJ2-7, with D unresolved. The CDR3 is made up of 11 amino acids. Looked up from germline, CDR1 is GTSNPN and CDR2 is SVGIG (reference sequence). Trimming took off 7 bases at V and 2 bases at J, with 9 bases between the two ends. CDR3 nucleotides: TGTGCCTTTGACGGGCCCTACGAGCAGTACTTC. It is translated as CAFDGPYEQYF.

In the case of this clone: Other DNA sequences in the same sample also yield this CDR3. The rearrangement joins TRBV30 to TRBJ2-2; 7 bases map to TRBD1. The J segment lost 6 bases and the V segment lost 3 bases, leaving 1 base of the junction unmatched. This CDR3 has 12 amino acids. Germline V CDR1 and CDR2: GTSNPN, SVGIG (reference sequence). CDR3 DNA: TGTGCCTGGAGCAGGGGGTCCGGGGAGCTGTTTTTT. It translates to CAWSRGSGELFF.

This clone has just a few counts. The chain uses TRBV5-6 and TRBJ1-1; D may be TRBD1 (5 bases). Deletions cut 0 bases from V and 4 bases from J, with 13 bases between. Germline loops: CDR1 SGHDT, CDR2 YYEEEE. CDR3 length: 15 amino acids. Here the CDR3 reads CASSLARQGGTEAFF. For the CDR3, the DNA is TGTGCCAGCAGCTTGGCCAGGCAGGGAGGCACTGAAGCTTTCTTT.

The rearrangement uses TRBV6-5 and TRBJ2-7; either TRBD1 or TRBD2 may fit D (6 bases each). Germline V lookup: CDR1 MNHEY, CDR2 SVGAGI. CDR3 length: 12 residues. The CDR3 region is CQPGAIPYEQYF. The DNA of the CDR3 is TGTCAACCGGGGGCGATTCCCTACGAGCAGTACTTC.

Comments on this clone: Other DNA sequences in this sample translate to the same CDR3. The rearrangement joins TRBV18 to TRBJ2-1, with 7 bases identical to TRBD1. Germline CDR1 reads KGHSH; CDR2 reads LQKENI. The V gene end was trimmed by 3 bases and the J gene end by 0 bases; junction bases not matched to a gene: 5. This CDR3 spans 16 amino acids. For the CDR3, the DNA is TGTGCCAGCTCACCGCGACAGGGAAGCTCCTACAATGAGCAGTTCTTC. The encoded protein is CASSPRQGSSYNEQFF.